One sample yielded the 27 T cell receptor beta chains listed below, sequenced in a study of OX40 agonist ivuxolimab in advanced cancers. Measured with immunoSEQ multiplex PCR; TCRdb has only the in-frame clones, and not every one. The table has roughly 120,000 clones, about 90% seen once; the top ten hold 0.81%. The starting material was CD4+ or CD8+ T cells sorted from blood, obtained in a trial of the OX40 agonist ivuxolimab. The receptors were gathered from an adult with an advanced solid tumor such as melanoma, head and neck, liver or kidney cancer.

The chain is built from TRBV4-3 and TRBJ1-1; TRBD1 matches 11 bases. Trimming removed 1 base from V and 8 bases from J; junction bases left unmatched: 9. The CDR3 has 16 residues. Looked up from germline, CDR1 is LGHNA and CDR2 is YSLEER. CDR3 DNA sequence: TGCGCCAGCAGCCAAGCTATAGGACAGGGGGCCTGGGAAGCTTTCTTT. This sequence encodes CASSQAIGQGAWEAFF.

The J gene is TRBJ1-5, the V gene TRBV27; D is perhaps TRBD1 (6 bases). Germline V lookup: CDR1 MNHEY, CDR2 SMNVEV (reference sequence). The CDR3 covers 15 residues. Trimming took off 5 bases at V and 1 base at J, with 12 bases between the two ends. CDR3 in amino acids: CASSAQGRSNQPQHF. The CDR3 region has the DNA TGTGCCAGCAGTGCGCAGGGGAGAAGCAATCAGCCCCAGCATTTT.

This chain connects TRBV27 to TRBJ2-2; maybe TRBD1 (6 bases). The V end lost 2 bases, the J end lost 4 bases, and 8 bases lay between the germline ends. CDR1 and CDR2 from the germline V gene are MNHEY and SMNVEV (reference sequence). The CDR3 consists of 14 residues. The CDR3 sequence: CASSLQGSTGELFF. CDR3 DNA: TGTGCCAGCAGTTTACAGGGGTCCACCGGGGAGCTGTTTTTT.

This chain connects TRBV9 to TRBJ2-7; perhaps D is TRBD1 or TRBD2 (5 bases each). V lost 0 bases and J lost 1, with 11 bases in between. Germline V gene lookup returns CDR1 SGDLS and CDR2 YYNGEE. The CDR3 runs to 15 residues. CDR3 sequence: CASSVAGGTSYEQYF. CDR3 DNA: TGTGCCAGCAGCGTAGCTGGGGGAACGTCCTACGAGCAGTACTTC.

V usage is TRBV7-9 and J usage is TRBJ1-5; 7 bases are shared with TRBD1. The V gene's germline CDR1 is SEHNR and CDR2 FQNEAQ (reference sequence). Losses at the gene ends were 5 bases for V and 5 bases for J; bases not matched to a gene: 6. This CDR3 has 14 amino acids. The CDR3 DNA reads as TGTGCCAGCAGCCTCGGACAGGCTTATCAGCCCCAGCATTTT. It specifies CASSLGQAYQPQHF. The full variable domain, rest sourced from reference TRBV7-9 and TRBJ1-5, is DTGVSQNPRHKITKRGQNVTFRCDPISEHNRLYWYRQTLGQGPEFLTYFQNEAQLEKSRLLSDRFSAERPKGSFSTLEIQRTEQGDSAMYLCASSLGQAYQPQHFGDGTRLSIL.

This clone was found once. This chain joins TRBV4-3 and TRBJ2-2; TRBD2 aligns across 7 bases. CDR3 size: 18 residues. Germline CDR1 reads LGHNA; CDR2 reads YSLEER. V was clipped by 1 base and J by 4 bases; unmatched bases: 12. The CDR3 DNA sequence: TGCGCCAGCAGCCAAGTACTTAGGGCGGGAGCGGGCACCGGGGAGCTGTTTTTT. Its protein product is CASSQVLRAGAGTGELFF.

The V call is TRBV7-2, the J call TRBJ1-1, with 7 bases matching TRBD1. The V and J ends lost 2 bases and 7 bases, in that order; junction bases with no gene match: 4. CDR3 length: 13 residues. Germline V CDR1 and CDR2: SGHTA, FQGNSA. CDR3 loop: CASSLTTGVEAFF. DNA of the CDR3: TGTGCCAGCAGCTTAACTACAGGGGTTGAAGCTTTCTTT.

CDR3 DNA: TGTGCCAGCAGCTTGAGGCCCGATCTTCAGTACGAGCAGTACTTC. This gives the protein CASSLRPDLQYEQYF. This chain connects TRBV5-4 to TRBJ2-7; D uncertain. The germline V and J ends were trimmed by 1 base and 4 bases, with 15 bases remaining between them. Germline lookup yields CDR1 SGHNT and CDR2 YYREEE (reference sequence). The CDR3 contains 15 residues.

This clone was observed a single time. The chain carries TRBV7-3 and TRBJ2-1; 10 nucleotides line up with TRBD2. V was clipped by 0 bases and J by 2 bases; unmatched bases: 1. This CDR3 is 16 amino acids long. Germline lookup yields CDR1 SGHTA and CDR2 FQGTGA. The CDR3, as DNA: TGTGCCAGCAGCTTAACAGCGGGAGGGGCCTACAATGAGCAGTTCTTC. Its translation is CASSLTAGGAYNEQFF.

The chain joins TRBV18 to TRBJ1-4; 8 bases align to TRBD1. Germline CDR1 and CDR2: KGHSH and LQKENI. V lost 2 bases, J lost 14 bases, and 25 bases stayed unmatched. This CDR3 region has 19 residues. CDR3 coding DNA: TGTGCCAGCTCACCATACAGCGCTTCCGGGACAGGTGCAGTAGTAGGGCTGTTTTTT. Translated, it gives CASSPYSASGTGAVVGLFF. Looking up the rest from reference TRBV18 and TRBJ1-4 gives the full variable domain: NAGVMQNPRHLVRRRGQEARLRCSPMKGHSHVYWYRQLPEEGLKFMVYLQKENIIDESGMPKERFSAEFPKEGPSILRIQQVVRGDSAAYFCASSPYSASGTGAVVGLFFGSGTQLSVL.

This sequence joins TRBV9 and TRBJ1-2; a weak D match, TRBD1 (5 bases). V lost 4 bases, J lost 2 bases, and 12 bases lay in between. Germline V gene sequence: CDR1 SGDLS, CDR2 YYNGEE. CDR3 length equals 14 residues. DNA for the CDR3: TGTGCCAGCAGCCTCGCGGGACGCAACTATGGCTACACCTTC. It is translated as CASSLAGRNYGYTF.

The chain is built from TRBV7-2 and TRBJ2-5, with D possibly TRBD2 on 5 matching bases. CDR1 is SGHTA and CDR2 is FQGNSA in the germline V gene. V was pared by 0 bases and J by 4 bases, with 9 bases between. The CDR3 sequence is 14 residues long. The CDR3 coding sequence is TGTGCCAGCAGCTTAGCTCTAGGGAGAGAGACCCAGTACTTC. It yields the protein CASSLALGRETQYF. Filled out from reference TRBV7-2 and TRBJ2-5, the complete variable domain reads GAGVSQSPSNKVTEKGKDVELRCDPISGHTALYWYRQSLGQGLEFLIYFQGNSAPDKSGLPSDRFSAERTGGSVSTLTIQRTQQEDSAVYLCASSLALGRETQYFGPGTRLLVL.

The CDR3 DNA sequence: TGTGCCAGCAGTGGCCCCGGATACAATGAGCAGTTCTTC. It encodes CASSGPGYNEQFF. The chain couples TRBV28 to TRBJ2-1; D ambiguous. Germline CDR1 reads MDHEN; CDR2 reads SYDVKM. V was trimmed by 5 bases and J by 4 bases, leaving 9 bases between them. The CDR3 spans 13 residues.

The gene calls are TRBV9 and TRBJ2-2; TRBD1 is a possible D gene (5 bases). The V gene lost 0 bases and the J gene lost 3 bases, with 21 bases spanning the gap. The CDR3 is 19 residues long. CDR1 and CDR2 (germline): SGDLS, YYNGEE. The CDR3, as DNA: TGTGCCAGCAGCGTAGCTCAGTACACAGGAGTCAGGGACACCGGGGAGCTGTTTTTT. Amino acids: CASSVAQYTGVRDTGELFF.

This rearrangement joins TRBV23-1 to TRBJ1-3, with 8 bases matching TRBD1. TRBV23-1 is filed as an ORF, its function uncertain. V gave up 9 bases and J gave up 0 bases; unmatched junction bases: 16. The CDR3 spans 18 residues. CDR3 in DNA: TGCGCCAGGCGCCGAAAGACCGGGACAGGAGACTCTGGAAACACCATATATTTT. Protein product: CARRRKTGTGDSGNTIYF.

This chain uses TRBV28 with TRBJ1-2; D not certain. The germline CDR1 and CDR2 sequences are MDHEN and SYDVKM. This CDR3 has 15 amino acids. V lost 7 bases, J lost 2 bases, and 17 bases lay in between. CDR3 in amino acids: CASTMGGSSNYGYTF. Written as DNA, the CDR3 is TGTGCCAGCACAATGGGAGGATCATCCAACTATGGCTACACCTTC.

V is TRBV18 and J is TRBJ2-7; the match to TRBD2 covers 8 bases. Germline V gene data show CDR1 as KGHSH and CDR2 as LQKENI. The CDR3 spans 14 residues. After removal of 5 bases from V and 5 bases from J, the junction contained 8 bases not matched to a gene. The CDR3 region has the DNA TGTGCCAGCTCATCGCCGGGAGGGGGGCACGAGCAGTACTTC. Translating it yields CASSSPGGGHEQYF.

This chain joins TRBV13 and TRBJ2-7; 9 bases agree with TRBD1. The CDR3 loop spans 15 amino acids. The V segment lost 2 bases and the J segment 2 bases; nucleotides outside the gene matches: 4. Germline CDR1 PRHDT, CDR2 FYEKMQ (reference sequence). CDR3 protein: CASSLTGTGTYEQYF. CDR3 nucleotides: TGTGCCAGCAGCTTAACCGGGACAGGGACCTACGAGCAGTACTTC.

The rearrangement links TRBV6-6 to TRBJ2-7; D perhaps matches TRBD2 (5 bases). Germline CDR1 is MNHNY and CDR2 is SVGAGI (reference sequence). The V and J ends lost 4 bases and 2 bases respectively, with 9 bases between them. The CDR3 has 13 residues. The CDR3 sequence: CASSSPGTYEQYF. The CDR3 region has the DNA TGTGCCAGCAGTTCCCCGGGAACCTACGAGCAGTACTTC.

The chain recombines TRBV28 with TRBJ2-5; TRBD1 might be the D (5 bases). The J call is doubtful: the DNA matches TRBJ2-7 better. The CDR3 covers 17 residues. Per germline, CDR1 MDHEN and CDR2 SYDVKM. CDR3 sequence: CASPPLAADTSSYEQYF. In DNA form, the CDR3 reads TGTGCCAGCCCCCCTTTGGCTGCGGACACCAGTTCCTACGAGCAGTACTTC.

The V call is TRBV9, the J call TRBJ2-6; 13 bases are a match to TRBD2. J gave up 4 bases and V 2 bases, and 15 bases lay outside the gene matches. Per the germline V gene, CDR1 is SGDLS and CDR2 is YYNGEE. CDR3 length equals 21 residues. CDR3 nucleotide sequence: TGTGCCAGCAGCGTCACTAGCGGGAGGGCCCTTGGCTCCTCCGGGGCCAACGTCCTGACTTTC. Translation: CASSVTSGRALGSSGANVLTF.

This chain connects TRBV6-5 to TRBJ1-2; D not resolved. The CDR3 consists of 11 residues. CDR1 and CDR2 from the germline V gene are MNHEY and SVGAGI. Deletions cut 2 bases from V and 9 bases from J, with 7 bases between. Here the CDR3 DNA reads TGTGCCAGCAGTTACCGTGGGAGCTACACCTTC. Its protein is CASSYRGSYTF.

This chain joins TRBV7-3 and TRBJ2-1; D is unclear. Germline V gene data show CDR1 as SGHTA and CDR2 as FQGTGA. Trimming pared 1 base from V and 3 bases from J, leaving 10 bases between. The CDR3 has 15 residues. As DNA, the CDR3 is TGTGCCAGCAGCTTAAGTAGTGTTAGCTACAATGAGCAGTTCTTC. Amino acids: CASSLSSVSYNEQFF.

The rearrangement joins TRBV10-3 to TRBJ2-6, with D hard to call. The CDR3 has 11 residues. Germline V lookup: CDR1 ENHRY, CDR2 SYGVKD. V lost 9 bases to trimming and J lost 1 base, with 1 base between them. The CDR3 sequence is CAISGANVLTF. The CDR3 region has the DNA TGTGCCATATCTGGGGCCAACGTCCTGACTTTC.

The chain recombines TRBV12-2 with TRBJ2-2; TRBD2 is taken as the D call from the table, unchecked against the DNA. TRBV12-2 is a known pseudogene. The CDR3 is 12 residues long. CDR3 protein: CASRLRVGELFF. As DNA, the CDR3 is TGTGCAAGTCGCCTTAGAGTCGGGGAGCTGTTTTTT.

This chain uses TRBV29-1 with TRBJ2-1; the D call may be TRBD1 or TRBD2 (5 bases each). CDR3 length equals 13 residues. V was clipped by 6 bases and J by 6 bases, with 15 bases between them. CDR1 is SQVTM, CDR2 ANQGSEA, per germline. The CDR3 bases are TGCAGCGTCCAGGGTGGCGGGTTCAATGAGCAGTTCTTC. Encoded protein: CSVQGGGFNEQFF.

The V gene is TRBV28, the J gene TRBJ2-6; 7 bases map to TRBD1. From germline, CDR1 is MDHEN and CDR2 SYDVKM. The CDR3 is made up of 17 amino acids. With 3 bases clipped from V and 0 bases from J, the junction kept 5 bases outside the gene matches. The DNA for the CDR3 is TGTGCCAGCAGTTTTGGGCAGGGGGTCTCTGGGGCCAACGTCCTGACTTTC. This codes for CASSFGQGVSGANVLTF.